This T cell receptor beta chain was found in a study of T cells expressing NK-cell markers. CDR1 is SGHRS and CDR2 is YFSETQ in the germline V gene. This CDR3 spans 17 amino acids. Reanalyzing the 5' RACE reads, TCRdb keeps one entry per CDR3 protein, without DNA. This table holds hundreds of thousands of distinct CDR3 sequences. The chain is built from TRBV5-1 and TRBJ2-7; the TCRdb call, TRBD2, lacks DNA for checking. The TCR originated in a man between 18 and 35 years old in good health. Sequencing was performed on blood T cells: a sorted CD56 or NKG2C T cell subset, CD4+ or CD8+ T cells, or bulk PBMC T cells (not recorded which). CDR3 protein: CASSFGLAGLDSYEQYF.